There are many counts of the clone carrying this TCR beta chain. Its target is not known. The record originates from a study of HIV-infected children after antiretroviral therapy interruption. Background on the study: In continuous treatment, analyzed samples were from weeks 0, 48 and 150.

RNA-based 3' RACE libraries used unique molecular identifiers. TCRdb processed the 3' RACE reads anew with MiXCR; each CDR3 protein has one entry. The sample shows some 90,000 distinct CDR3 sequences, about 7% of them seen only once. This CDR3 spans 15 amino acids. With V trimmed by 7 bases and J by 5 bases, 12 bases remained unmatched. Germline CDR1 and CDR2: SGHTA and FQGNSA. Treatment specified: PENTA 11 planned treatment interruption arm or continuous ART arm. Findings and limits, study-wide: The Gini coefficient of naive CD4+ repertoires rose, returning to baseline by 3 years.

The origin of this receptor is a pool of human donors with HIV. The starting material was CD45RA+ CD4+ T cells from PBMCs, pooled from several time points, obtained from a donor given antiretroviral therapy, either interrupted or continuous. Subset noted: naive CD4+ CD45RA+ CD45RO- T cells. This chain uses TRBV7-2 with TRBJ2-5; 8 nucleotides match TRBD2. The CDR3 spells CASTKGLGPGETQYF. The CDR3 DNA reads TGTGCCAGCACCAAGGGACTAGGGCCGGGCGAGACCCAGTACTTC.